This T cell receptor (beta chain) originates from a study of CXCR3-negative and CXCR3-positive naive CD8 T cells. With UMI labels, 5' RACE was used to prepare the TRB cDNA libraries. Reprocessing the 5' RACE reads, TCRdb reports a single entry for every CDR3 protein and omits DNA. The specimen's table records some 50,000 distinct CDR3 sequences. The receptor was derived from a human donor in good health. Some clones in this sample may be carry-over from other donors' samples. Sequenced input: naive CXCR3- CD8+ T cells from blood. Subset meaning: CD45RO-CCR7+CD27+CD95- naive CD8+ T cells lacking CXCR3 (TNR3-).

The CDR3 is CASSLGGGWYEQYF. The chain joins TRBV7-9 to TRBJ2-7; TCRdb's D gene call, TRBD1, goes unchecked for lack of DNA. The CDR3 totals 14 residues. The V gene's germline CDR1 is SEHNR and CDR2 FQNEAQ (reference sequence).